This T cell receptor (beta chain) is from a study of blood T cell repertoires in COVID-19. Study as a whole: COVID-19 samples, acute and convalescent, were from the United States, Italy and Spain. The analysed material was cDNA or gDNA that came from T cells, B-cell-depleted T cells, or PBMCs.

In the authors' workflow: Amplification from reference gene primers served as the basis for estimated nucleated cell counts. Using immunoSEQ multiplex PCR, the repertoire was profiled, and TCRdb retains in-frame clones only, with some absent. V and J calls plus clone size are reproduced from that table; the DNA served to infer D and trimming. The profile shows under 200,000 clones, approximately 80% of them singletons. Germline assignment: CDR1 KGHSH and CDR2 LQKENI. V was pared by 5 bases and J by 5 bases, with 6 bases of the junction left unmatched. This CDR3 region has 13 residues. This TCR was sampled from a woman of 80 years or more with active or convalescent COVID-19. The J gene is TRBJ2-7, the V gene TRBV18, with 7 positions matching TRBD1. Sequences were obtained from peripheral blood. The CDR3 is CASSSGTGDEQYF. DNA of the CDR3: TGTGCCAGCTCATCAGGAACAGGGGACGAGCAGTACTTC.